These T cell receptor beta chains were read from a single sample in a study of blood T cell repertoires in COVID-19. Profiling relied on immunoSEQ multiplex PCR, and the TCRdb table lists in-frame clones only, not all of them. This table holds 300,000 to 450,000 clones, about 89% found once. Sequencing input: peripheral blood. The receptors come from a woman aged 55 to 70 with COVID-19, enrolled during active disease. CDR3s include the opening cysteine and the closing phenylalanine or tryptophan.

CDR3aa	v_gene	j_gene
CASSLRLGGSSYEQYF	TRBV5-1	TRBJ2-7
CASRRGPWDTEAFF	TRBV28	TRBJ1-1
CASSLGLAGGFGTDTQYF	TRBV4-2	TRBJ2-3
CAISRFSDMNYGYTF	TRBV10-3	TRBJ1-2
CASSPGTGRPDTQYF	TRBV27	TRBJ2-3
CSVFGTVNTEAFF	TRBV29-1	TRBJ1-1
CASSTGPGGNTIYF	TRBV9	TRBJ1-3
CASSPGGNYGYTF	TRBV18	TRBJ1-2
CASKGTGGIYGYTF	TRBV19	TRBJ1-2
CASSPFSGSNTGELFF	TRBV18	TRBJ2-2
CASSPQRRGQGNTEAFF	TRBV7-9	TRBJ1-1
CASSPAASGGGSSYNEQFF	TRBV28	TRBJ2-1
CASSSVYGAVQETQYF	TRBV7-2	TRBJ2-5
CASSQGRGYTF	TRBV4-2	TRBJ1-2
CASSLEGQRGDEQFF	TRBV11-3	TRBJ2-1
CASSEFISQGKETQYF	TRBV2	TRBJ2-5
CASSIGGVVQPQHF	TRBV19	TRBJ1-5
CATLGGVGYTF	TRBV27	TRBJ1-2
CATSRDSQGNEKLFF	TRBV15	TRBJ1-4
CAISSSGTSGVQTQYF	TRBV10-3	TRBJ2-5
CASSPLGQGGWTEAFF	TRBV27	TRBJ1-1
CASSPTPTGDTQYF	TRBV18	TRBJ2-3
CASSRPLSGGGEKLFF	TRBV19	TRBJ1-4
CATSYLGGAKDEQYF	TRBV15	TRBJ2-7
CASKFSVQGYSPLHF	TRBV28	TRBJ1-6
CASSLTSRDGYTF	TRBV7-3	TRBJ1-2
CASSMTGTGGYGYTF	TRBV6-5	TRBJ1-2
CASSIVGPGSWYGYTF	TRBV19	TRBJ1-2
CASSYSGGAISPQYF	TRBV6-2/TRBV6-3	TRBJ2-5
CASSFNTSPGTQYF	TRBV7-6	TRBJ2-5
CSAYLREALHF	TRBV20-1	TRBJ1-6